This note documents a single TCR beta chain sequence. TCRdb's copy holds only in-frame clones and misses some; the assay was immunoSEQ multiplex PCR. In the table there are about 88,000 clones, 94% of which are singletons. The data were taken from a study of technical replicates of blood from a few donors. The V segment lost 6 bases and the J segment 6 bases; nucleotides outside the gene matches: 10. CDR1 is WNHNN, CDR2 SYGVQD, per germline (reference sequence). This CDR3 spans 14 amino acids. Sequencing used T cells isolated from PBMCs. The chain carries TRBV10-1 and TRBJ2-7, with 8 bases aligning to TRBD1. This TCR came from a human donor in good health. The CDR3 bases are TGCGCCAGCAGACCGGGACAGGCATCGGGCGAGCAGTACTTC. It codes for CASRPGQASGEQYF.